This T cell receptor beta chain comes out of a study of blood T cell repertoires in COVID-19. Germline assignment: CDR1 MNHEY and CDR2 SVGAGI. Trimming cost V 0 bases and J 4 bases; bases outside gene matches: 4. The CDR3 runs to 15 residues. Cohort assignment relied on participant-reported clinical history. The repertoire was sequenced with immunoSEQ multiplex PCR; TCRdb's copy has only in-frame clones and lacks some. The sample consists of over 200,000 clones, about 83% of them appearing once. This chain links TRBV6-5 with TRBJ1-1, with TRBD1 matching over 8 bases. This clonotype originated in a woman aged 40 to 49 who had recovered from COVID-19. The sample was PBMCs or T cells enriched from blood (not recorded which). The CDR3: CASSYSGTGGTEAFF. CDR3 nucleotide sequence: TGTGCCAGCAGTTACTCCGGGACAGGAGGCACTGAAGCTTTCTTT.